This T cell receptor (beta chain) was recorded in a study of technical replicates of blood from four donors. V was shortened by 0 bases and J by 8 bases, with 13 bases between the two germline ends. This CDR3 spans 14 amino acids. Germline CDR1 is LNHNV and CDR2 is YYDKDF (reference sequence). Using immunoSEQ multiplex PCR, the repertoire was profiled, and TCRdb retains in-frame clones only, with some absent. This table has approximately 76,000 clones, roughly 91% appearing once. The chain links TRBV15 to TRBJ1-2; D might be TRBD1 (6 bases). The sample consisted of T cells isolated from PBMCs. The sequence came from a human donor in good health. For the CDR3, the DNA is TGTGCCACCAGCAGAGATGCGGGGGCGTGGGGCTACACCTTC. This sequence encodes CATSRDAGAWGYTF.